This is a list of T cell receptor beta chains from one sample in a study of T cells after yellow fever vaccination. TCRdb passed the 5' RACE reads through MiXCR, listing each CDR3 protein once. The table lists about 160,000 distinct CDR3 sequences, approximately 6.8% of them singletons. Sequencing used CD4+ T cells sorted from PBMCs, obtained 4 to 6 days after the first yellow fever vaccination. The origin of the receptors is a man aged 18 to 29 who received the YFV17D yellow fever vaccine. The CDR3 runs from the conserved cysteine through the conserved F or W. Fields, in order: D gene, V gene, clone size, J gene, CDR3 protein, CDR3 DNA. The D gene is left open where the match is weak. Rows may omit the clone size; those that give it use once, few, many or a size class.

>-|TRBV4-2|few|TRBJ1-5
CASSWMGNQPQHF
TGTGCCAGCAGCTGGATGGGCAATCAGCCCCAGCATTTT
>-|TRBV20-1|-|TRBJ1-5
CSARGGGAGQPQHF
TGCAGTGCTAGGGGGGGAGGGGCAGGGCAGCCCCAGCATTTT
>TRBD2|TRBV20-1|many|TRBJ2-1
CSAGGLAANEQFF
TGCAGTGCCGGTGGACTAGCGGCAAATGAGCAGTTCTTC
>-|TRBV29-1|-|TRBJ1-1
CSVEVAKMNTEAFF
TGCAGCGTTGAGGTGGCAAAGATGAACACTGAAGCTTTCTTT
>-|TRBV6-2/TRBV6-3|-|TRBJ1-1
CASSTGRIPNTEAFF
TGTGCCAGCAGTACGGGACGGATCCCGAACACTGAAGCTTTCTTT
>-|TRBV7-9|many|TRBJ2-7
CASSSLQGRGQYF
TGTGCCAGCAGCTCACTCCAGGGGCGGGGGCAGTACTTC
>-|TRBV18|-|TRBJ1-1
CASSLLHNTEAFF
TGTGCCAGCTCTCTCTTACATAACACTGAAGCTTTCTTT
>-|TRBV20-1|many|TRBJ1-3
CSAKAFSGNTIYF
TGCAGTGCTAAGGCCTTCTCTGGAAACACCATATATTTT
>-|TRBV21-1|many|TRBJ2-5
CASSKPLFRDRTPKRAQETQYF
TGTGCCAGCAGCAAGCCCTTATTCCGGGACAGGACTCCAAAGAGGGCACAAGAGACCCAGTACTTC
>-|TRBV4-1|few|TRBJ1-5
CASSQDNRYSNQPQHF
TGCGCCAGCAGCCAAGATAACAGGTATAGCAATCAGCCCCAGCATTTT
>TRBD1|TRBV6-5|-|TRBJ1-6
CASSYADRGISPLHF
TGTGCCAGCAGTTACGCGGACAGGGGAATTTCACCCCTCCACTTT
>-|TRBV20-1|few|TRBJ1-2
CSALSDNYGYTF
TGCAGTGCGTTGAGTGATAACTATGGCTACACCTTC
>-|TRBV5-1|many|TRBJ2-2
CASSLVPDTGELFF
TGCGCCAGCAGCTTGGTACCAGACACCGGGGAGCTGTTTTTT
>-|TRBV11-2|once|TRBJ2-5
CASSLGKGGCVETQYF
TGTGCCAGCAGCTTAGGAAAAGGGGGGTGTGTGGAGACCCAGTACTTC
>TRBD1|TRBV5-1|many|TRBJ1-2
CASATGAGGDYGYTF
TGCGCCAGCGCCACCGGCGCAGGGGGCGACTATGGCTACACCTTC
>TRBD1|TRBV24-1|many|TRBJ2-1
CATSTRQGDLGEQFF
TGTGCCACCAGCACTAGACAGGGAGACTTAGGGGAGCAGTTCTTC
>-|TRBV19|-|TRBJ2-3
CSSSLQGAADTQYF
TGTTCCAGTAGTTTACAGGGCGCCGCAGATACGCAGTATTTT
>TRBD2|TRBV19|few|TRBJ2-2
CAWSGGTNTGELFF
TGTGCCTGGTCCGGGGGGACGAACACCGGGGAGCTGTTTTTT
>-|TRBV5-1|many|TRBJ2-1
CASSLDGFEQFF
TGCGCCAGCAGCTTGGATGGCTTTGAGCAGTTCTTC
>TRBD1|TRBV6-2/TRBV6-3|many|TRBJ2-1
CASMGQTVNEQFF
TGTGCCAGTATGGGACAGACAGTCAATGAGCAGTTCTTC
>-|TRBV20-1|many|TRBJ1-2
CSARTGNYGYTF
TGCAGTGCTAGAACCGGGAACTATGGCTACACCTTC
>-|TRBV5-4|-|TRBJ2-3
CASSSWTADTQYF
TGTGCCAGCAGCTCATGGACTGCAGATACGCAGTATTTT
>-|TRBV7-2|-|TRBJ1-3
CASRDPSGNTIYF
TGTGCCAGCAGGGACCCATCCGGAAACACCATATATTTT
>-|TRBV10-3|many|TRBJ2-3
CAISESKPSTDTQYF
TGTGCCATCAGTGAGTCGAAACCATCCACAGATACGCAGTATTTT
>-|TRBV4-2|many|TRBJ2-2
CASSQAGVLTGELFF
TGTGCCAGCAGCCAAGCGGGGGTGCTCACCGGGGAGCTGTTTTTT
>-|TRBV6-2/TRBV6-3|many|TRBJ2-3
CASIPGLHRSTDTQYF
TGTGCCAGCATCCCCGGCCTCCACAGGAGCACAGATACGCAGTATTTT
>-|TRBV5-1|many|TRBJ2-5
CASSLSGVQETQYF
TGCGCCAGCAGCTTGTCAGGGGTCCAAGAGACCCAGTACTTC
>TRBD1|TRBV7-9|-|TRBJ2-1
CASSPGGDRGYNEQFF
TGTGCCAGCAGCCCTGGGGGGGACAGGGGCTACAATGAGCAGTTCTTC
>-|TRBV10-2|many|TRBJ2-5
CASRAQMETQYF
TGCGCCAGCAGGGCCCAAATGGAGACCCAGTACTTC
>TRBD1|TRBV5-1|-|TRBJ2-1
CASSLGTGRYNEQFF
TGCGCCAGCAGCTTGGGGACAGGGCGATACAATGAGCAGTTCTTC
>-|TRBV12-3/TRBV12-4|many|TRBJ1-5
CASSFDGGEDQPQHF
TGTGCCAGCAGTTTCGACGGCGGGGAAGACCAGCCCCAGCATTTT
>-|TRBV5-1|many|TRBJ1-1
CASSLAGGMNTEAFF
TGCGCCAGCAGCTTGGCCGGGGGGATGAACACTGAAGCTTTCTTT
>-|TRBV7-9|few|TRBJ1-1
CASSLWGGQTTEAFF
TGTGCCAGCAGCTTATGGGGGGGGCAGACGACTGAAGCTTTCTTT
>TRBD2|TRBV20-1|few|TRBJ2-4
CSAGPPSGGADIQYF
TGCAGTGCAGGCCCCCCTAGCGGGGGGGCGGACATTCAGTACTTC
>-|TRBV28|few|TRBJ2-3
CASSFWRVRGTQYF
TGTGCCAGCAGTTTTTGGCGGGTGCGGGGTACGCAGTATTTT
>-|TRBV18|many|TRBJ1-6
CASSPTTGLYNSPLHF
TGTGCCAGCTCACCAACGACAGGCCTCTATAATTCACCCCTCCACTTT
>-|TRBV7-2|few|TRBJ2-7
CASSLTVYEQYF
TGTGCCAGCAGCCTGACAGTCTACGAGCAGTACTTC
>TRBD1|TRBV7-2|few|TRBJ2-3
CASSTWDRSTDTQYF
TGTGCCAGCAGCACATGGGACAGGAGCACAGATACGCAGTATTTT
>-|TRBV7-8|few|TRBJ1-5
CASSLNTDPRNQPQHF
TGTGCCAGCAGCTTAAATACAGACCCACGCAATCAGCCCCAGCATTTT
>-|TRBV6-6|-|TRBJ2-5
CASSPGTLGTQYF
TGTGCCAGCAGTCCCGGGACTTTAGGGACCCAGTACTTC
>TRBD1|TRBV4-3|many|TRBJ1-4
CASSLDRAGGLFF
TGCGCCAGCAGCCTCGACAGGGCTGGGGGACTGTTTTTT
>TRBD1|TRBV28|few|TRBJ1-1
CASSPSPGTGIEAFF
TGTGCCAGCAGCCCCTCTCCCGGGACAGGGATTGAAGCTTTCTTT
>TRBD2|TRBV10-3|many|TRBJ2-3
CAISGSSGGYTDTQYF
TGTGCCATCAGTGGCTCTAGCGGGGGTTACACAGATACGCAGTATTTT
>-|TRBV6-2/TRBV6-3|many|TRBJ1-6
CASSYRRPGNNSPLHF
TGTGCCAGCAGTTATCGGAGACCTGGGAATAATTCACCCCTCCACTTT
>-|TRBV9|few|TRBJ1-6
CASSVDGHYSPLHF
TGTGCCAGCAGCGTAGACGGACACTATTCACCCCTCCACTTT